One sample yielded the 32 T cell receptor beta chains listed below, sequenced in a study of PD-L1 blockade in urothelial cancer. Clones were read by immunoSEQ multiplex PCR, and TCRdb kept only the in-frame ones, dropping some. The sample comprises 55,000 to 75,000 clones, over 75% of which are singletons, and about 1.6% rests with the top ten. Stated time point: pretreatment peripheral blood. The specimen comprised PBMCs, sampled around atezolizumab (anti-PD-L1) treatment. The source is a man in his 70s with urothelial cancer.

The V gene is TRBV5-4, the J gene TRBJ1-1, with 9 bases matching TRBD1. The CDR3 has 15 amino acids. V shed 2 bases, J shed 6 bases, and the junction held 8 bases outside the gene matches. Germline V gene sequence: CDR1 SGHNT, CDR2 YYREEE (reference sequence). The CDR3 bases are TGTGCCAGCAGCTTACCGACAGGGGGATCCCCTGAAGCTTTCTTT. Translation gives CASSLPTGGSPEAFF.

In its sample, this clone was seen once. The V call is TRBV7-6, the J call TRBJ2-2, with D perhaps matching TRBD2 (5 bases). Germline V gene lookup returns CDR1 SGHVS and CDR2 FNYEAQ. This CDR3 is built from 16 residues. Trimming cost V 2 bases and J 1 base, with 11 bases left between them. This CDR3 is CASSLSGGLNTGELFF. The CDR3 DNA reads TGTGCCAGCAGCTTATCTGGCGGACTGAACACCGGGGAGCTGTTTTTT.

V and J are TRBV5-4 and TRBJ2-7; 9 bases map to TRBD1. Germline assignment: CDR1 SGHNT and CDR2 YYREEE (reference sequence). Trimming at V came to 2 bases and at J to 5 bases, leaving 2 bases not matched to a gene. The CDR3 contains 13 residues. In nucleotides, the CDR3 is TGTGCCAGCAGCTTCCGGGACAGGGACGAGCAGTACTTC. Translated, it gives CASSFRDRDEQYF.

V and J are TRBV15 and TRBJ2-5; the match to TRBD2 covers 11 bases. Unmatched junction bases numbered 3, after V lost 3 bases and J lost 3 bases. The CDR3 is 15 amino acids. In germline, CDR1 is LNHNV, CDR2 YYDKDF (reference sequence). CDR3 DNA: TGTGCCACCAGCAGCTCACTAGCGGGAGAAGAGACCCAGTACTTC. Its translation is CATSSSLAGEETQYF. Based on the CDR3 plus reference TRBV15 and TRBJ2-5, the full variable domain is DAMVIQNPRYQVTQFGKPVTLSCSQTLNHNVMYWYQQKSSQAPKLLFHYYDKDFNNEADTPDNFQSRRPNTSFCFLDIRSPGLGDTAMYLCATSSSLAGEETQYFGPGTRLLVL.

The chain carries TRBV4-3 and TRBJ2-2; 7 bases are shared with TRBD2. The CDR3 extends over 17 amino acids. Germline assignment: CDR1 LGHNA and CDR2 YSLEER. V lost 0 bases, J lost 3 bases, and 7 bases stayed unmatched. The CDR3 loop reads CASSQEAGGGDTGELFF. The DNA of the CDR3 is TGCGCCAGCAGCCAAGAGGCGGGCGGGGGTGACACCGGGGAGCTGTTTTTT.

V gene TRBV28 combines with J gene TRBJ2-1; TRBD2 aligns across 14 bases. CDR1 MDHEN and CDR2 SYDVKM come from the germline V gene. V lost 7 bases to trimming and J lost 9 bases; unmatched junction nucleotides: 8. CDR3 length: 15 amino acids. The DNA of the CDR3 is TGTGCCAGCACGACCGGGACTAGCGGGAGAGGTGAGCAGTTCTTC. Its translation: CASTTGTSGRGEQFF.

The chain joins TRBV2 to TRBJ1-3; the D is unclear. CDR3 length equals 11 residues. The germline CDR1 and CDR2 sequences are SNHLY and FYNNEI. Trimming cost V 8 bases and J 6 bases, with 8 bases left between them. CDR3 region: CASCPVNTIYF. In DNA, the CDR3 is TGTGCCAGCTGCCCGGTAAACACCATATATTTT.

CDR3 sequence reads: CASSLQGYEQYF. CDR3 in DNA: TGTGCCAGCAGCTTACAGGGGTACGAGCAGTACTTC. This chain links TRBV7-6 with TRBJ2-7, with a tentative D call TRBD1 (6 bases). V lost 2 bases and J lost 4, with 6 bases in between. This CDR3 comprises 12 residues. Germline CDR1 SGHVS, CDR2 FNYEAQ.

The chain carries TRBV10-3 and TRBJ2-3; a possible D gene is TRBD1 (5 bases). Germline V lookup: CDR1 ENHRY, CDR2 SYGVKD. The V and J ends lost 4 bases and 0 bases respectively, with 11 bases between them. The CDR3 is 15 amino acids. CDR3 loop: CAISGGKGSTDTQYF. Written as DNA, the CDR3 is TGTGCCATCAGTGGGGGCAAGGGTAGCACAGATACGCAGTATTTT.

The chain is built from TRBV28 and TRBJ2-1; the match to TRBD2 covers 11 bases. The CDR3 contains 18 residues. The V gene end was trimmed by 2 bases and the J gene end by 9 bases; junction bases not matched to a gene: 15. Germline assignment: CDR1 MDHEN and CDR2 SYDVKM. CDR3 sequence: CASSLLSSGRPDRGEQFF. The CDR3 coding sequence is TGTGCCAGCAGTTTACTCTCTAGCGGGAGGCCCGATCGGGGTGAGCAGTTCTTC.

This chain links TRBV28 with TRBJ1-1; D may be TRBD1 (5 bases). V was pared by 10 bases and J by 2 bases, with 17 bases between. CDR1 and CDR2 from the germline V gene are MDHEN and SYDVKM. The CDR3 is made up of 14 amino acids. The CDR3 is CAISFSGGNTEAFF. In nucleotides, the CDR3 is TGTGCCATTTCATTTTCGGGGGGTAACACTGAAGCTTTCTTT.

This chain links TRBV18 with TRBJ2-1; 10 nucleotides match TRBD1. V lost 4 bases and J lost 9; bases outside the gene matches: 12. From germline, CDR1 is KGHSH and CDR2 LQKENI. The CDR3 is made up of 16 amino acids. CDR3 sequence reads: CASSLEPGDRGGEQFF. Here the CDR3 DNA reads TGTGCCAGCTCACTAGAACCAGGGGACAGGGGAGGTGAGCAGTTCTTC.

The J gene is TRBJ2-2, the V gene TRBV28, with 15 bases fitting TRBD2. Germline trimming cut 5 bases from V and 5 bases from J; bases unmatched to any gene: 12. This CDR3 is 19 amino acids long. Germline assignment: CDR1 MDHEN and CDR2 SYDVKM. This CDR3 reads CASSTLGLAGGQGTGELFF. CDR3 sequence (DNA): TGTGCCAGCAGTACCCTGGGACTAGCGGGAGGCCAGGGGACCGGGGAGCTGTTTTTT.

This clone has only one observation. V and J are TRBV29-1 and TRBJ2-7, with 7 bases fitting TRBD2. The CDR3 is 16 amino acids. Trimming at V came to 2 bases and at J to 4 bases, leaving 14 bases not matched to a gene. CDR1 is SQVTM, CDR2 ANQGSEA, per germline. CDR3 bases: TGCAGCGTTGAACGAGCCGCTAGCGGAATCGGGTACGAGCAGTACTTC. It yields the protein CSVERAASGIGYEQYF.

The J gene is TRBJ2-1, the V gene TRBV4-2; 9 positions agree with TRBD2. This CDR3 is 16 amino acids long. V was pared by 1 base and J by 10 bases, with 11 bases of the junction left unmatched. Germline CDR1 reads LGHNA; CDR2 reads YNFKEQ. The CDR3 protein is CASSQAGLAGWDEQFF. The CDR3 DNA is TGTGCCAGCAGCCAAGCCGGGCTAGCGGGATGGGACGAGCAGTTCTTC.

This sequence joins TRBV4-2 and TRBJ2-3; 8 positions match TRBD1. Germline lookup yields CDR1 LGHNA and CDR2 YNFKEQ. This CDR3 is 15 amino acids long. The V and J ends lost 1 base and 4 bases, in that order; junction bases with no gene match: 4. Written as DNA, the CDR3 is TGTGCCAGCAGCCAAGCGGCAGGGGGCCCAGATACGCAGTATTTT. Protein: CASSQAAGGPDTQYF.

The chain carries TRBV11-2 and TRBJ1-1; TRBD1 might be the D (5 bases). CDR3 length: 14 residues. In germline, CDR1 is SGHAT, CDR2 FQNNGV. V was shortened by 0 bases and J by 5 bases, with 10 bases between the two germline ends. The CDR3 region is CASSLEGGGTEAFF. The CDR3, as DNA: TGTGCCAGCAGCTTAGAGGGGGGTGGTACTGAAGCTTTCTTT.

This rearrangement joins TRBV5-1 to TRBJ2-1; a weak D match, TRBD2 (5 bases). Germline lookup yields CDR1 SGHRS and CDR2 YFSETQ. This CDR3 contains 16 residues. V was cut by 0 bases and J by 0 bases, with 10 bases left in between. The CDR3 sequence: CASSLEGLDSYNEQFF. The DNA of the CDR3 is TGCGCCAGCAGCTTGGAAGGACTCGACTCCTACAATGAGCAGTTCTTC. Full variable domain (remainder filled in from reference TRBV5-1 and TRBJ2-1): KAGVTQTPRYLIKTRGQQVTLSCSPISGHRSVSWYQQTPGQGLQFLFEYFSETQRNKGNFPGRFSGRQFSNSRSEMNVSTLELGDSALYLCASSLEGLDSYNEQFFGPGTRLTVL.

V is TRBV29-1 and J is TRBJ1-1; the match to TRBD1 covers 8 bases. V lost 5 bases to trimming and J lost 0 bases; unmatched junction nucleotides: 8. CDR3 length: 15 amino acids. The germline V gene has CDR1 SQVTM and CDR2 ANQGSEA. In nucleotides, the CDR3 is TGCAGCGTTACAGGACAGGGCTGGATGAACACTGAAGCTTTCTTT. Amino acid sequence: CSVTGQGWMNTEAFF.

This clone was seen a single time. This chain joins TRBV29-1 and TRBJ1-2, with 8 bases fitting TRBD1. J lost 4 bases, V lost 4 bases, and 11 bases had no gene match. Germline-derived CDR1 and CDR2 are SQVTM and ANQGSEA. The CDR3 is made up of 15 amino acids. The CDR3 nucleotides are TGCAGCGTTGTGGCAGGGGGCGCAGGAGGCTATGGCTACACCTTC. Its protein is CSVVAGGAGGYGYTF.

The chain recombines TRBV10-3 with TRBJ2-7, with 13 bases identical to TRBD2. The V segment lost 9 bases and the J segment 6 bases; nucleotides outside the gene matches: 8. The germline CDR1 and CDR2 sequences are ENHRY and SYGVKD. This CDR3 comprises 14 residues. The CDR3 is CAIANRTSGSEQYF. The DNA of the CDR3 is TGTGCCATTGCAAATCGGACTAGCGGGAGCGAGCAGTACTTC.

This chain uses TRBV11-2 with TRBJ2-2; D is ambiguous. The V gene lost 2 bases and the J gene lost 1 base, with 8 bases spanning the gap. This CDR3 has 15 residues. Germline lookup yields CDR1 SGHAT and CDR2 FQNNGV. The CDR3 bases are TGTGCCAGCAGCTTATTCCAGATGAACACCGGGGAGCTGTTTTTT. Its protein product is CASSLFQMNTGELFF.

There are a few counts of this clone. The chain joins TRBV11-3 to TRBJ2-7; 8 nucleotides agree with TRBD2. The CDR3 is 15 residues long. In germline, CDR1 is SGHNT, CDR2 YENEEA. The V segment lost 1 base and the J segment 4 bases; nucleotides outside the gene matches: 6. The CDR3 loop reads CASSLVSSGLYEQYF. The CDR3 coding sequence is TGTGCCAGCAGCTTAGTATCTAGCGGGCTTTACGAGCAGTACTTC.

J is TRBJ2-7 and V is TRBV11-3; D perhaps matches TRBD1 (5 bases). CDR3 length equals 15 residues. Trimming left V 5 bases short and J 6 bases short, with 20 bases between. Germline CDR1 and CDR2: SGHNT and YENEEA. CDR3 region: CASSHPRVKALEQYF. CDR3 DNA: TGTGCCAGCAGCCACCCCAGGGTGAAAGCCCTCGAGCAGTACTTC.

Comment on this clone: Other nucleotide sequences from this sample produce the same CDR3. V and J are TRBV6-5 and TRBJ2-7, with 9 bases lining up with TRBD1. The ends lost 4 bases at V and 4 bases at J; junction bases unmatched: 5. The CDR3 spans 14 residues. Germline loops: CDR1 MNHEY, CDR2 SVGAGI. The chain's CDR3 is CASSSPGQGYEQYF. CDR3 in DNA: TGTGCCAGCAGTTCCCCGGGACAGGGATACGAGCAGTACTTC.

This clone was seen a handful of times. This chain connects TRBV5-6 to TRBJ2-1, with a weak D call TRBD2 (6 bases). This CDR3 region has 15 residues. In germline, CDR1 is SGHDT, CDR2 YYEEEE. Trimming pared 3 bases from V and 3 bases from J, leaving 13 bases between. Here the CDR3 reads CASSWGDGFYNEQFF. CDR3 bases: TGTGCCAGCAGCTGGGGGGACGGTTTCTACAATGAGCAGTTCTTC.

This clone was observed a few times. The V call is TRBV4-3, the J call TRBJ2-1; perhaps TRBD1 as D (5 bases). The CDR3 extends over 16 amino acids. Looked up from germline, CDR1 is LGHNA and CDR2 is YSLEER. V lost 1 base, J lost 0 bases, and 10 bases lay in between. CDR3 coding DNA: TGCGCCAGCAGCCAAGTGGACATGGTCTCCTACAATGAGCAGTTCTTC. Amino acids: CASSQVDMVSYNEQFF.

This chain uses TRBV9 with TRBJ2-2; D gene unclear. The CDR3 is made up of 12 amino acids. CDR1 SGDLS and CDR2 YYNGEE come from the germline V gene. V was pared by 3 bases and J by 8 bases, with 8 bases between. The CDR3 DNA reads TGTGCCAGCAGCGCGGTCGGGGGGGAGCTGTTTTTT. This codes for CASSAVGGELFF.

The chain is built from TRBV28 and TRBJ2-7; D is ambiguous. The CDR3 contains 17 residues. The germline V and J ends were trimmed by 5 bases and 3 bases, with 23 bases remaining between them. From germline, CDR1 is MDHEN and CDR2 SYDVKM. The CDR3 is CASSPTGKPLTGYEQYF. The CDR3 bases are TGTGCCAGCAGTCCCACCGGCAAGCCCCTAACGGGCTACGAGCAGTACTTC.

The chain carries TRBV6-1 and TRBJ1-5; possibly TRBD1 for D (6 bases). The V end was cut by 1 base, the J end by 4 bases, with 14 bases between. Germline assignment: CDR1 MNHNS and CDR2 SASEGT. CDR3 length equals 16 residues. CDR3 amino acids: CASSEDGGYLNQPQHF. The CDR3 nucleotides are TGTGCCAGCAGTGAAGATGGGGGCTATCTGAATCAGCCCCAGCATTTT.

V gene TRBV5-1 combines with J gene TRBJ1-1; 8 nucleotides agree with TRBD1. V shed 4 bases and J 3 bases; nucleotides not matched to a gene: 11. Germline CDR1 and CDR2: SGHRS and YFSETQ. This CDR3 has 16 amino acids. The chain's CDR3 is CASSAGTGMRDTEAFF. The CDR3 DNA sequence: TGCGCCAGCAGCGCGGGGACAGGAATGAGGGACACTGAAGCTTTCTTT.

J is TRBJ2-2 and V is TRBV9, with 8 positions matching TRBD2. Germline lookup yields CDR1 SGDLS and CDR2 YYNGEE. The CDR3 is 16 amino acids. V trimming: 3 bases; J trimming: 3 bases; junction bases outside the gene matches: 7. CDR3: CASSDGGGIDTGELFF. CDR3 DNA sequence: TGTGCCAGCAGCGACGGGGGGGGCATCGACACCGGGGAGCTGTTTTTT.